This passage covers 15 T cell receptor beta chains from one sample sequenced in a study of control samples from healthy donors and cancer patients. Using immunoSEQ multiplex PCR, the repertoire was profiled, and TCRdb retains in-frame clones only, with some absent. The sample has approximately 150,000 clones, 94% seen once. Sequenced input: blood. These receptors all come from a man aged 40-49 years in good health.

V usage is TRBV24-1 and J usage is TRBJ1-5, with 7 bases that match TRBD1. This CDR3 spans 13 amino acids. V dropped 9 bases and J dropped 4; count of bases not matched to a gene: 5. Germline V CDR1 and CDR2: KGHDR, SFDVKD. CDR3 protein: CATPQGVNQPQHF. DNA of the CDR3: TGTGCCACCCCCCAGGGGGTGAATCAGCCCCAGCATTTT.

V usage is TRBV29-1 and J usage is TRBJ2-7; the D gene is possibly TRBD1 (5 bases). This CDR3 has 13 residues. Trimming removed 6 bases from V and 0 bases from J, with 12 bases in between. Germline loops: CDR1 SQVTM, CDR2 ANQGSEA. For the CDR3, the DNA is TGCAGCGTCCTGACAGCTTCCTCCTACGAGCAGTACTTC. Its translation is CSVLTASSYEQYF.

This clone turned up a few times. The J gene is TRBJ1-5, the V gene TRBV5-1; 7 bases are a match to TRBD1. Germline CDR1 and CDR2: SGHRS and YFSETQ. V was pared by 0 bases and J by 6 bases, with 6 bases of the junction left unmatched. The CDR3 totals 15 residues. The CDR3 sequence: CASSLAPGDSQPQHF. CDR3 nucleotides: TGCGCCAGCAGCTTGGCCCCGGGGGACAGTCAGCCCCAGCATTTT.

This clone is a singleton in its sample. This chain connects TRBV4-2 to TRBJ2-2, with D possibly being TRBD2 (5 bases). The length of the CDR3 is 18 residues. The V gene lost 0 bases and the J gene lost 5 bases, with 19 bases spanning the gap. Germline V gene sequence: CDR1 LGHNA, CDR2 YNFKEQ. CDR3 DNA: TGTGCCAGCAGCCAAGATATTCAGAACTGGTTAGCGACCGGGGAGCTGTTTTTT. Residues: CASSQDIQNWLATGELFF.

In DNA form, the CDR3 reads TGTGCCAGCACGGGGGATAGCAATCAGCCCCAGCATTTT. This codes for CASTGDSNQPQHF. This chain joins TRBV6-6 and TRBJ1-5; tentatively, D is TRBD1 (5 bases). From germline, CDR1 is MNHNY and CDR2 SVGAGI (reference sequence). The V and J ends lost 7 bases and 0 bases respectively, with 7 bases between them. The length of the CDR3 is 13 residues.

V usage is TRBV11-2 and J usage is TRBJ2-5; 7 bases match TRBD1. This CDR3 has 20 amino acids. CDR1 is SGHAT, CDR2 FQNNGV, per germline. J lost 2 bases, V lost 0 bases, and 18 bases had no gene match. CDR3 sequence (DNA): TGTGCCAGCAGCTTAGATCCATTCGCCCTCCCACAGGGGCGACAAGAGACCCAGTACTTC. The encoded protein is CASSLDPFALPQGRQETQYF.

This sequence joins TRBV27 and TRBJ2-5; 8 bases match TRBD1. Trimming at V came to 6 bases and at J to 1 base, leaving 4 bases not matched to a gene. CDR1 and CDR2 (germline): MNHEY, SMNVEV (reference sequence). This CDR3 is built from 14 residues. The CDR3 region is CASRPTGVQETQYF. As DNA, the CDR3 is TGTGCCAGCAGGCCGACAGGGGTCCAAGAGACCCAGTACTTC.

V usage is TRBV28 and J usage is TRBJ1-1; a possible D gene is TRBD1 (6 bases). The ends were cut back, 5 bases at V and 6 bases at J, with 13 bases in the middle. This CDR3 is 13 amino acids long. In germline, CDR1 is MDHEN, CDR2 SYDVKM. The CDR3 DNA reads TGTGCCAGCAGTCAGCGGACAGATTCTGAAGCTTTCTTT. This sequence encodes CASSQRTDSEAFF.

The gene calls are TRBV9 and TRBJ2-4; D tentatively fits TRBD1 or TRBD2 (5 bases each). This CDR3 comprises 13 residues. CDR1 and CDR2 from the germline V gene are SGDLS and YYNGEE. V was shortened by 7 bases and J by 2 bases, with 10 bases between the two germline ends. The CDR3 spells CASGGTSKNIQYF. The CDR3 bases are TGTGCCAGCGGGGGTACGTCCAAAAACATTCAGTACTTC.

The chain joins TRBV10-3 to TRBJ2-3; 7 bases are shared with TRBD2. Germline assignment: CDR1 ENHRY and CDR2 SYGVKD. The V gene end was trimmed by 2 bases and the J gene end by 1 base; junction bases not matched to a gene: 0. The CDR3 covers 14 residues. DNA for the CDR3: TGTGCCATCAGTGAGGCGGGGGGCACAGATACGCAGTATTTT. As protein: CAISEAGGTDTQYF.

The chain employs TRBV5-1 and TRBJ2-3; 7 bases are shared with TRBD2. Germline V CDR1 and CDR2: SGHRS, YFSETQ. The CDR3 contains 17 residues. With 0 bases clipped from V and 0 bases from J, the junction kept 7 bases outside the gene matches. DNA of the CDR3: TGCGCCAGCAGCTTGGGTGCTACTAGCGCTAGCACAGATACGCAGTATTTT. Translating it yields CASSLGATSASTDTQYF.

This chain connects TRBV7-3 to TRBJ1-6; perhaps TRBD1 as D (6 bases). Trimming took off 5 bases at V and 8 bases at J, with 13 bases between the two ends. Germline loops: CDR1 SGHTA, CDR2 FQGTGA. This CDR3 spans 14 amino acids. CDR3 DNA: TGTGCCAGCAGCGCGGACAGACCCTATTCACCCCTCCACTTT. This encodes CASSADRPYSPLHF.

This chain uses TRBV6-5 with TRBJ2-2; D is unclear. The CDR3 runs 15 residues. V shed 0 bases and J shed 9 bases, with 14 bases lying between them. Looked up from germline, CDR1 is MNHEY and CDR2 is SVGAGI. The CDR3 sequence is CASSYSMDSVRELFF. CDR3 bases: TGTGCCAGCAGTTACTCGATGGATTCCGTGCGGGAGCTGTTTTTT.

The CDR3: CATSIKRPGQAEAFF. The CDR3 DNA reads as TGTGCCACCAGCATCAAGAGACCGGGACAGGCTGAAGCTTTCTTT. V usage is TRBV15 and J usage is TRBJ1-1, with 8 bases lining up with TRBD1. Germline values: CDR1 LNHNV, CDR2 YYDKDF (reference sequence). V lost 4 bases and J lost 6; bases outside the gene matches: 10. The CDR3 runs to 15 residues.

J is TRBJ2-7 and V is TRBV25-1; TRBD2 matches 11 bases. J was trimmed by 1 base and V by 5 bases; bases with no gene match: 4. The CDR3 contains 15 residues. Germline V gene data show CDR1 as MGHDK and CDR2 as SYGVNS. The CDR3 loop is CASSPSGRKSYEQYF. CDR3 bases: TGTGCCAGCAGTCCTAGCGGGAGGAAATCCTACGAGCAGTACTTC.